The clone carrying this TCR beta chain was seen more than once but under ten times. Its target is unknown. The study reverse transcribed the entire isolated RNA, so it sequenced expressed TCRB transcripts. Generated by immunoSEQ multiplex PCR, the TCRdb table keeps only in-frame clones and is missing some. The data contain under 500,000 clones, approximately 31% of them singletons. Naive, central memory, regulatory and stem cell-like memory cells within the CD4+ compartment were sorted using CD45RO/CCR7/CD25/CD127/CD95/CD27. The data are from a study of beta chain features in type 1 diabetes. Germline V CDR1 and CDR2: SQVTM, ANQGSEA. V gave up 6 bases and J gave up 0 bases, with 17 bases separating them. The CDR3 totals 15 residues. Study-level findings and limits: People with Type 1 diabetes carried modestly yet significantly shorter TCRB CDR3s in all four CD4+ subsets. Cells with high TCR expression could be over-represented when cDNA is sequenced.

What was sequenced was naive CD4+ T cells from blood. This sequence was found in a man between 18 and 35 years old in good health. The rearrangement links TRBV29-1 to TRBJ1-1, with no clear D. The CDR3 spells CSVVLDGKMNTEAFF. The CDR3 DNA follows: TGCAGCGTCGTTCTGGACGGAAAAATGAACACTGAAGCTTTCTTT.